A selection of T cell receptor beta chains follows, all from one sample in a study of CD8 T cells in ankylosing spondylitis. MiXCR, applied by TCRdb to the 5' RACE reads, yields one record per CDR3 protein. The profile covers hundreds of thousands of distinct CDR3 sequences, with approximately 20% appearing a single time and roughly 43% taken by the ten largest. The material sequenced was blood, either unsorted or a sorted T cell fraction (not recorded which). Receptors were obtained from a male donor with ankylosing spondylitis. CDR3s include the opening cysteine and the closing phenylalanine or tryptophan.

j_gene | v_gene | len | CDR3aa
TRBJ2-1 | TRBV3-1 | 14 | CASSPGLVGTEQFF
TRBJ2-7 | TRBV4-3 | 15 | CASSQMTGGIYEQYF
TRBJ2-3 | TRBV6-1 | 17 | CASHSRRLFVYTDTQYF
TRBJ1-1 | TRBV19 | 15 | CASSITPTGDSEAFF
TRBJ1-1 | TRBV29-1 | 14 | CSVVQGAMNTEAFF
TRBJ1-1 | TRBV11-1 | 18 | CASSPGTIKTGMNTEAFF
TRBJ2-3 | TRBV6-1 | 13 | CASNGAHTDTQYF
TRBJ2-1 | TRBV27 | 14 | CASSSGASYNEQFF
TRBJ2-7 | TRBV11-2 | 15 | CASSIRLAFTYEQYF
TRBJ1-1 | TRBV5-6 | 16 | CASSLAMGGGNTEAFF
TRBJ2-1 | TRBV5-1 | 15 | CASSLAGEAYNEQFF
TRBJ2-6 | TRBV6-5 | 16 | CASSYSRENGANVLTF